This T cell receptor beta chain stems from a study of graft-versus-host responses after intestinal transplantation. Looking at the study overall: Anti-thymocyte globulin served as induction for all recipients, who then took tacrolimus and steroids for about 3 years.

This clone was detected once. The antigen is unknown. The study, taken as a whole, reports: Recipient-marrow GvH clones were detected, some having first appeared in ileum or blood. Early post-transplant HvG declines showed an association with peak circulating GvH clone levels.

Method: immunoSEQ multiplex PCR; TCRdb's copy keeps in-frame clones and lacks some. The table shows around 29,000 clones, with 85% to 95% occurring only once. Germline assignment: CDR1 GTSNPN and CDR2 SVGIG (reference sequence). The CDR3 loop spans 14 amino acids. Losses at the gene ends were 4 bases for V and 8 bases for J; bases not matched to a gene: 7. The TCR comes from a human patient who received an intestinal transplant, so some T cells may come from the graft donor. This sample comprised PBMCs, obtained roughly 62 days after intestinal transplant. The chain carries TRBV30 and TRBJ1-4; 10 bases line up with TRBD1. CDR3 amino acids: CAWTPGTGEEKLFF. The CDR3 coding sequence is TGTGCCTGGACCCCCGGGACAGGGGAAGAAAAACTGTTTTTT.